This T cell receptor (beta chain) is drawn from a study of T cell repertoires in cytomegalovirus infection. About the research overall: Indications came from public TCR beta signatures; they pointed to CMV infection and to a matching HLA type.

V lost 8 bases to trimming and J lost 1 base; unmatched junction nucleotides: 2. The CDR3 totals 12 residues. Germline CDR1 SGHVS, CDR2 FNYEAQ. Study-wide results and limits: Individuals carrying CMV plus the relevant HLA were identified by cumulative frequency of public TCR beta families. Clonotypes of TCR beta that were HLA-C-restricted and CMV-specific dominated the ex vivo response.

TCRdb reanalysed the reads using MiXCR and keeps one entry per CDR3 protein. In the table there are 60,000 to 75,000 distinct CDR3 sequences, 3% to 4.5% of which are singletons. In this sample, this clonotype turned up many times. Antigen: not known. Specimen: PBMCs. This sequence originates from a human donor in good health (CMV status not recorded). Some clones in this sample may be carry-over from other donors' samples. This chain joins TRBV7-6 and TRBJ2-7; 7 bases are shared with TRBD2. The chain's CDR3 is CASGRDSYEQYF. The CDR3 DNA is TGTGCCAGCGGGAGGGATTCCTACGAGCAGTACTTC.